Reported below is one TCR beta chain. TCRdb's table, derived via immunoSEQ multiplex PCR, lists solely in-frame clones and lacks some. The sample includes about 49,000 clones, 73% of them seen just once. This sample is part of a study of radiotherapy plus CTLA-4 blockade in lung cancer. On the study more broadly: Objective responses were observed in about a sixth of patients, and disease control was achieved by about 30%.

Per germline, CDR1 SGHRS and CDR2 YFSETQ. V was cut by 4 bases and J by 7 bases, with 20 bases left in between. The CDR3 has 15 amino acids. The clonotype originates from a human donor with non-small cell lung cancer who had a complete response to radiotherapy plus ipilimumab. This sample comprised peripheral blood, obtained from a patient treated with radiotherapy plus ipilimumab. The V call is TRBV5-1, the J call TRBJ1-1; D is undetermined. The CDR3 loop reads CASSQETGSAYEAFF. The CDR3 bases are TGCGCCAGCAGCCAAGAAACGGGGTCGGCTTATGAAGCTTTCTTT.